Below, one T cell receptor beta chain is given with its context. The sample comes from a study of T cell repertoires in cytomegalovirus infection. TCRdb re-called the reads through MiXCR, storing one row per CDR3 protein. This table holds some 200,000 distinct CDR3 sequences, roughly 19% found once. Trimming stripped 4 bases from V and 0 bases from J, with 7 bases between. The CDR3 is 13 amino acids. Germline CDR1 is KGHSH and CDR2 is LQKENI. The specimen sequenced was PBMCs. The genes are TRBV18 and TRBJ2-7; a weak D match, TRBD1 (6 bases). The source of this sequence is a human donor in good health (CMV status not recorded). Some clones in this sample may be carry-over from other donors' samples. CDR3 sequence reads: CASSQQGSYEQYF. The CDR3 nucleotides read TGTGCCAGCTCACAACAGGGCTCCTACGAGCAGTACTTC.